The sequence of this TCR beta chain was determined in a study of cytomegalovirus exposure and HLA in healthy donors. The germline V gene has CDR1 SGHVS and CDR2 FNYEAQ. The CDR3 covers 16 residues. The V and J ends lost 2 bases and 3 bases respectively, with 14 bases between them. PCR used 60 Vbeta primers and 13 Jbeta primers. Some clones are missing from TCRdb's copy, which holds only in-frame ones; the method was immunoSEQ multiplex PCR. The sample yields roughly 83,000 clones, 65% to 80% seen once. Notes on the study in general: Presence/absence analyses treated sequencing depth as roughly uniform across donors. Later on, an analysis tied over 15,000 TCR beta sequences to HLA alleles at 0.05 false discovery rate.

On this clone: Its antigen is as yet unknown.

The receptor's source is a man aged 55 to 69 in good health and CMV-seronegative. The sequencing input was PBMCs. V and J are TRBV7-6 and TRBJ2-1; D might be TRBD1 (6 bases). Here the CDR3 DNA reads TGTGCCAGCAGCTTAAATTCGAACAGGGTCTACAATGAGCAGTTCTTC. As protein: CASSLNSNRVYNEQFF.